This T cell receptor (beta chain) originates from a study of blood T cell repertoires in COVID-19 (dated by TCRdb to 2018 to 2020). Some background on the complete study: Samples covering the acute and convalescent phases of COVID-19 were provided by collaborators in the United States, Italy and Spain. The material from the prospective study consisted of cDNA or gDNA derived from T cells, B-cell-depleted T cells, or PBMCs. The dataset comprised deeply sampled blood TCRbeta repertoires from subjects exposed to, actively infected with, or recovered from COVID-19. The repertoires were released in a freely available public database intended as a resource for research on the immune response to SARS-CoV-2. The samples were drawn from two sources: the first 160 participants of the ongoing ImmuneRACE study, and some 1,300 subjects contributed by 6 global collaborators. Nearly every sample came with metadata listing a de-identified subject ID, COVID-19 status, age in years and sex. Where available, HLA class I and class II types were obtained from metadata supplied by the sample provider rather than from assay-based typing. Overall results and qualifications from the work: The amount of clinical and demographic metadata varied by source and participant and was provided uncurated.

Whole blood was collected in K2EDTA tubes by collaborating institutions according to the institutions' own protocols. Collaborator samples were shipped for TCRbeta analysis as frozen whole blood, isolated PBMCs, or DNA extracted from either sample type. The germline V gene gives CDR1 as SGHTA and CDR2 as FQGNSA. Clipping removes 6 bases from V and 1 base from J, with 5 as the unmatched junction base count. Reading from cysteine to phenylalanine, the CDR3 counts 14 amino acids. The only DNA kept is the CDR3, 42 bases in frame from the first base. As for this clone: Its recognized antigen is unknown. No base quality information exists; no much larger clone differs at one position.

TCRbeta CDR3 regions were amplified from genomic DNA using the immunoSEQ Assay, a bias-controlled multiplex PCR. For the original study's pipeline: The number of nucleated cells in each sample was estimated by amplification of reference gene primers within the assay. Sequence reads were collapsed and filtered to measure the absolute abundance of every unique TCRbeta CDR3 rearrangement. Productive Simpson clonality was computed per sample as the square root of Simpson's diversity index over productive rearrangements. As stored in TCRdb, this immuneACCESS dataset retains in-frame rearrangements with V and J assigned. A fraction of the clones does not appear; measured against another copy, unresolved V genes explain less than half of the discrepancy, and the remainder lacks a known reason. V and J calls and clone size follow that table, whereas D and trimming were derived from the DNA. In this sample the table shows tens of thousands of clones, around 80% of which occur a single time. Together, the top ten hold roughly 12% of the sample.

The chain employs TRBV7-2 and TRBJ2-5; 7 central nucleotides agree with TRBD1. The sequenced sample consisted of peripheral blood. This TCR was sampled from a human donor in a cohort sampled during active COVID-19. This receptor has the CDR3 CASSTTGSQETQYF. At the DNA level, the sequence is TGTGCCAGCAGTACGACAGGGTCCCAAGAGACCCAGTACTTC.